This is a list of T cell receptor beta chains from one sample in a study of tumor-infiltrating lymphocytes in primary liver carcinoma. TCRdb re-analysed the multiplex PCR reads in MiXCR, keeping a single row per CDR3 protein. The sample holds 150,000 to 200,000 distinct CDR3 sequences; about 60% are singletons and the top ten take approximately 70%. Sequenced input: peripheral blood. The receptor source for this set is a man aged 35 to 55 with primary liver carcinoma and hepatitis B virus infection. Each CDR3 is given with its conserved first and last residue. The order of the fields is D gene, clone size, V gene, J gene, CDR3 DNA, CDR3 protein. The D gene is left open where the match is weak. The size of a clone is reported for some rows only, either as once, few or many, or as a class for expanded clones.

TRBD2	NA	TRBV11-2	TRBJ2-7	TGTGCCAGCATCCCAGGGACTAGCGGGAGGGCCCGAACAAGCTTC	CASIPGTSGRARTSF
TRBD1	NA	TRBV5-1	TRBJ2-5	TGCGCCAGCACCGACAGGGCATTCCAAGAGACCCAGTACTTC	CASTDRAFQETQYF
NA	NA	TRBV6-1	TRBJ2-2	TGTGCCAGCACTTTGGTGGGGGGGCTTATCGGGGAGCTGTTTTTT	CASTLVGGLIGELFF
NA	few	TRBV6-1	TRBJ2-2	TGTGCCAGACAAAATACGACAGTTCGCAACACCGGGGAGCTGTTTTTT	CARQNTTVRNTGELFF
NA	NA	TRBV5-1	TRBJ2-5	TGCGCCAGCAGCTTGGGCACTCTAGCTCTACAAGAGACCAAGTACTTC	CASSLGTLALQETKYF
NA	NA	TRBV5-1	TRBJ1-1	TGCGCCAGCAGCTTGGACCACTTGACAGGCAGCACTGAAGCTTTCTTT	CASSLDHLTGSTEAFF
TRBD1	many	TRBV11-2	TRBJ2-7	TGTGCCAGCAGCCCAGGGACAGGGGGGGGCGAGCAGTACTTC	CASSPGTGGGEQYF
NA	NA	TRBV11-2	TRBJ2-7	TGTGCCAGCAGCTTAGATCCAGTTTACGATCAGTACTTC	CASSLDPVYDQYF
NA	NA	TRBV30	TRBJ1-5	TGTGCCTGGGCCCGGGGCTACAATCAGCCCCAGCATTTT	CAWARGYNQPQHF
TRBD2	NA	TRBV7-9	TRBJ2-1	TGTGCCAGCAGCATAGATGGGACTAGCACATACAATGAGCAGTTCTTC	CASSIDGTSTYNEQFF
NA	NA	TRBV6-1	TRBJ2-7	TGTGGCAGCAGGAGACTAGACCACGAGCAGTACTTC	CGSRRLDHEQYF
NA	many	TRBV11-2	TRBJ2-7	TGTGCCAGCAGCTTCCACGAAGCTTACGAGCAGTACTTC	CASSFHEAYEQYF
TRBD1	many	TRBV6-5	TRBJ2-1	TGTGCCAGCAAAACAGGGGGGCACAATGAGCAGTTCTTC	CASKTGGHNEQFF
TRBD1	NA	TRBV29-1	TRBJ2-7	TGCAGCGTTCTCACAGGGGGCGGCCCCTACGAGCAGTACTTC	CSVLTGGGPYEQYF
NA	NA	TRBV11-2	TRBJ2-1	TGTGCCAGCAGCTTATCGGTTACGACTGAGCAGTTCTTC	CASSLSVTTEQFF
TRBD2	NA	TRBV11-2	TRBJ2-5	TGTGTCAGCAGCTTAGAGGCTGGGGGGGAAGAGACCCAGTACTTC	CVSSLEAGGEETQYF
TRBD2	NA	TRBV6-1	TRBJ2-7	TGTGCCAGCATTGTAGCGGGGGTTTCCTACGAGCAGTACTTC	CASIVAGVSYEQYF
TRBD1	many	TRBV29-1	TRBJ1-2	TGCAGCGTTGTTGGGACAGGGGAAGGCTACACCTTC	CSVVGTGEGYTF
NA	few	TRBV12-3/TRBV12-4	TRBJ1-1	TGTGCCAGCAGTTTCAGGGGCACCAACACTGAAGCTTTCTTT	CASSFRGTNTEAFF
NA	few	TRBV29-1	TRBJ2-2	TGCAGCGTTGAACCGCAGGGCGGGTTCCCCGGGGAGCTGTTTTTT	CSVEPQGGFPGELFF
NA	NA	TRBV12-3/TRBV12-4	TRBJ1-1	TGTGCCAGCAGACGGCAGGGGAACACTGAAGCTTTCTTT	CASRRQGNTEAFF
TRBD2	many	TRBV11-2	TRBJ2-1	TGTGCCAGCAGCTTAGTATTAGCGGGATCTTTAGAACCCTCTCCCAATGAGCAGTTCTTC	CASSLVLAGSLEPSPNEQFF
TRBD2	many	TRBV11-2	TRBJ2-7	TGTGCCAGCAGCTCAGGACTAGCGGGAGAAGAATACGAGCAGTACTTC	CASSSGLAGEEYEQYF
TRBD2	NA	TRBV11-2	TRBJ2-1	TGTACCAGCAGCAGGCGGACTAGCAGGGACTCCTACAATGAGCAGTTCTTC	CTSSRRTSRDSYNEQFF
NA	many	TRBV29-1	TRBJ1-1	TGCAGCGTTGCTGGGGACGGCACTGAAGCTTTCTTT	CSVAGDGTEAFF
NA	few	TRBV11-2	TRBJ2-7	TGTGCCAGCAGCCTGTGGTCAGGCCCCTCAGGTAAGCAGTACTTC	CASSLWSGPSGKQYF
TRBD1	NA	TRBV11-3	TRBJ2-2	TGTGCCAGCAGTTTACGGGACAGGGGTTTGATCGGTGAGCTGTTTTTT	CASSLRDRGLIGELFF
NA	NA	TRBV2	TRBJ2-1	TGTGCCAGCAGCAGGACAAAGGTGGAGGGTGCGGGGAATGAGCAGTTCTTC	CASSRTKVEGAGNEQFF
TRBD1	NA	TRBV6-1	TRBJ1-5	TGTGCCAGAAGTGAAGGGACAGGGGCGAACCAGCATTTT	CARSEGTGANQHF
TRBD2	NA	TRBV7-8	TRBJ2-2	TGTGCCAGAAGCTCATGGCTAGCGGGAGGGCCCCGGACCGGGGAGCTGTTTTTT	CARSSWLAGGPRTGELFF
TRBD2	NA	TRBV29-1	TRBJ2-3	TGCAGCGTCGGCGCCGGGACTAGCGGATCCACAGATACGCAGTATTTT	CSVGAGTSGSTDTQYF
NA	NA	TRBV6-4	TRBJ2-1	TGTGCCAGCAGACAGGCGGCTTCCTACAATGAGCAGTTCTTC	CASRQAASYNEQFF
NA	NA	TRBV5-1	TRBJ1-4	TGCGCCATCTTACAGTTCGGGTCGAATGAAAAACTGTTTTTT	CAILQFGSNEKLFF
NA	NA	TRBV11-3	TRBJ2-7	TGTGCCAGCAGCTTAAGTACGGACTACGAGCGGTACTTC	CASSLSTDYERYF
NA	many	TRBV11-2	TRBJ1-6	TGTGCCAGCAGCTTAGTTAATTCACCCCTCCACTTT	CASSLVNSPLHF
NA	NA	TRBV6-4	TRBJ2-2	TGTGCCAGCAGACCTGAGGGCACCGGGGAGCTGTTTTTT	CASRPEGTGELFF
NA	NA	TRBV11-2	TRBJ2-1	TGTGGCAGCAGCCCTTACAGTGAGCAGTTCTTC	CGSSPYSEQFF
NA	NA	TRBV11-1	TRBJ2-7	TGTGCCAGCAGCTTAGGGGGGAGAGCCGAGGTCTCGAAGTACTTC	CASSLGGRAEVSKYF
NA	NA	TRBV14	TRBJ2-7	TGTGTCAGCAGCCAAGTTGCCAACGAGCAGTACTTC	CVSSQVANEQYF
NA	NA	TRBV6-1	TRBJ1-1	TGTGCCAGCAGTGAAGGCTTCCACCGTAGAGACACGGAAGCTTTCTTT	CASSEGFHRRDTEAFF
NA	many	TRBV11-2	TRBJ2-7	TGTGCCAGCAGCTCAAGTGCCTACGAGCAGTACTTC	CASSSSAYEQYF
NA	NA	TRBV7-8	TRBJ2-3	TGTGCCAGCACCTTAGGCTGGGGGACTCCAGGGGACACAGATGCGCAGTATTTT	CASTLGWGTPGDTDAQYF
NA	NA	TRBV12-3/TRBV12-4	TRBJ1-6	TGTGCCAGCAGTTTGCAACTTAATTCACCCCACCACTTT	CASSLQLNSPHHF
NA	NA	TRBV14	TRBJ2-1	TGTGCCAGCAGCCCCTTCCATGGGAATGAGCAGTTCTTC	CASSPFHGNEQFF
NA	NA	TRBV12-3/TRBV12-4	TRBJ1-5	TGTGCCAGCGGTTGGACGGTAAATCGGCCCCAGCATTTT	CASGWTVNRPQHF
NA	NA	TRBV5-6	TRBJ2-3	TGTGCCAGCAGCTCTACATTCAATTTCACATATACGCAGTATTTT	CASSSTFNFTYTQYF
TRBD1	NA	TRBV6-1	TRBJ2-5	TGTGCCAGGAGCCAACAGGGGGCCCAAGAGACCCAGTACTTC	CARSQQGAQETQYF
NA	NA	TRBV5-4	TRBJ2-3	TGTGCCAGCAGCCTTAAAGGAGATACGCAGTATTTT	CASSLKGDTQYF
NA	NA	TRBV4-2	TRBJ2-7	TGTGACAGCAGCCGCCAGACTGGGAACTACGAGCAGTACTTC	CDSSRQTGNYEQYF
TRBD2	NA	TRBV27	TRBJ2-7	TGTGCCAGCAGCCCCGGACTAGCGGGCCTCGAGCAGTACTTC	CASSPGLAGLEQYF
TRBD1	NA	TRBV6-1	TRBJ2-1	TGTGCCAGCAGTGCGCACCAGGACAGGGCGTACAATGAGCAGTTCTTC	CASSAHQDRAYNEQFF
TRBD1	NA	TRBV29-1	TRBJ2-2	TGCAGCGTTGAAGGAGAGGTGGGACAGGGGGCGTCGGCCGGGGAGCTGTTTTTT	CSVEGEVGQGASAGELFF